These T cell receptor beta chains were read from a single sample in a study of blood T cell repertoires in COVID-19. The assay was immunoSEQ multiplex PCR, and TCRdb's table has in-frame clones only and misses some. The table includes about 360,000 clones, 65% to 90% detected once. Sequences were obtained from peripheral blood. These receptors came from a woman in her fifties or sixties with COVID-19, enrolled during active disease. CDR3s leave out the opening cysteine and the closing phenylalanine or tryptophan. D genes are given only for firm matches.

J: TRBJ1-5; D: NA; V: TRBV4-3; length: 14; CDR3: ASSQAHRDSNQPQH
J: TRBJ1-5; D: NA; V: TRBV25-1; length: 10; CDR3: ASSEQGQPQH
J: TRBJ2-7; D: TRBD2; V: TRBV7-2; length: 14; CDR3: ASSLGASGGYYEQY
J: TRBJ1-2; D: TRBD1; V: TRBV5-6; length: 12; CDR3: ASSSRQGNYGYT
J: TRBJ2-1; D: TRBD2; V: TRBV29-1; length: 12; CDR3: SVGGFSSYNEQF
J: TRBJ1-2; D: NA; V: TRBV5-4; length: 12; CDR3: ASSLYQGPYGYT
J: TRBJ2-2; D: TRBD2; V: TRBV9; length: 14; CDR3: ASRGLAGGNTGELF
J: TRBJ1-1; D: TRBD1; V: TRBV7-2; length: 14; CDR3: ASSPGTGGWSTEAF
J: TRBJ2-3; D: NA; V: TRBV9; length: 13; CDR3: ASSLGGPGTDTQY
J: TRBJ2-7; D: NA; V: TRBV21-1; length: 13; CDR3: ASSISGQGSYEQY
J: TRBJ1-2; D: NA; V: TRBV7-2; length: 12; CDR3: ASSSPAAKYGYT